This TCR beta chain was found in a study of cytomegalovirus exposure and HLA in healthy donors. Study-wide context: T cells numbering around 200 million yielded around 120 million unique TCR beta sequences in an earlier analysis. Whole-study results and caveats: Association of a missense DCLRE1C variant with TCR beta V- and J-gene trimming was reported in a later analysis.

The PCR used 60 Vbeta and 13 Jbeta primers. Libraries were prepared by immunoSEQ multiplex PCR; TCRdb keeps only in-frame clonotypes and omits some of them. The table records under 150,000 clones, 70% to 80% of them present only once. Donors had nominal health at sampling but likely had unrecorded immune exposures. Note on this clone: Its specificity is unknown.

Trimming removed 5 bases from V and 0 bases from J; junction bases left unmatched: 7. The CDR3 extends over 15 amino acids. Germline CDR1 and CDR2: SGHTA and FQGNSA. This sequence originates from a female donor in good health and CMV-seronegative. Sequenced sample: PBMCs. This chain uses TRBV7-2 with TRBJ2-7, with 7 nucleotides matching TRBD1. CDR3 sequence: CASSIRTGLSYEQYF. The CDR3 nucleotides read TGTGCCAGCAGCATCAGGACAGGTCTCTCCTACGAGCAGTACTTC.